One sample yielded the 18 T cell receptor beta chains listed below, sequenced in a study of shared clonotypes between healthy human individuals. TCRdb keeps only in-frame clones here, not all; method: immunoSEQ multiplex PCR. This sample carries approximately 740,000 clones, about 74% of them seen once, and the ten largest clones take 1.5% to 2%. The specimen was memory CD4+ T cells sorted from blood. Described subset: CD45RA-negative fraction. The receptors originated from a woman in her 30s in good health.

V is TRBV7-2 and J is TRBJ1-3; no definite D call. The CDR3 runs to 18 residues. From germline, CDR1 is SGHTA and CDR2 FQGNSA. Trimming removed 1 base at V and 0 bases at J, with 16 bases between. The CDR3 loop is CASSLGAVTGISGNTIYF. CDR3 DNA sequence: TGTGCCAGCAGCTTAGGAGCTGTGACGGGGATCTCTGGAAACACCATATATTTT.

This chain links TRBV18 with TRBJ2-3, with D hard to call. This CDR3 contains 14 residues. V shed 2 bases and J shed 2 bases, with 8 bases lying between them. CDR1 is KGHSH and CDR2 is LQKENI in the germline V gene. The CDR3 spells CASSPRVLTDTQYF. The CDR3 bases are TGTGCCAGCTCACCAAGAGTTCTCACAGATACGCAGTATTTT.

The chain is built from TRBV27 and TRBJ1-5; no firm D call. This CDR3 is 21 amino acids long. V was pared by 6 bases and J by 0 bases, with 30 bases between. CDR1 is MNHEY and CDR2 is SMNVEV in the germline V gene (reference sequence). CDR3 protein: CASRGGSESQEWQNSNQPQHF. Written as DNA, the CDR3 is TGTGCCAGCAGGGGTGGAAGTGAATCCCAAGAATGGCAGAATAGCAATCAGCCCCAGCATTTT.

The V gene is TRBV6-4, the J gene TRBJ2-2; D possibly uses TRBD1 or TRBD2 (6 bases each). The CDR3 spans 18 residues. Trimming took 0 bases from V and 4 from J, leaving 18 bases between them. The germline gives CDR1 MRHNA, CDR2 SNTAGT. CDR3 amino acids: CASSDSRGRFLGTGELFF. The CDR3 DNA is TGTGCCAGCAGTGACTCGAGGGGGAGGTTTCTTGGCACCGGGGAGCTGTTTTTT.

This clone was observed a handful of times. The chain recombines TRBV27 with TRBJ2-1, with D perhaps matching TRBD2 (5 bases). The germline V gene has CDR1 MNHEY and CDR2 SMNVEV (reference sequence). This CDR3 comprises 15 residues. The ends were cut back, 4 bases at V and 6 bases at J, with 16 bases in the middle. The DNA for the CDR3 is TGTGCCAGCAGTTCAATGGCTAGCCGAGGCAATGAGCAGTTCTTC. Translation gives CASSSMASRGNEQFF.

This clone was seen more than once but under ten times. The chain carries TRBV11-2 and TRBJ1-1, with TRBD1 as a possible D gene (5 bases). The CDR3 sequence is 13 residues long. V lost 5 bases and J lost 4, with 11 bases in between. Germline-derived CDR1 and CDR2 are SGHAT and FQNNGV. CDR3: CASSAQGITEAFF. The CDR3 DNA is TGTGCCAGCAGCGCCCAGGGTATCACTGAAGCTTTCTTT.

V usage is TRBV7-9 and J usage is TRBJ1-4, with unresolved D. V shed 5 bases and J shed 0 bases, with 10 bases lying between them. CDR3 length: 15 amino acids. Germline CDR1 is SEHNR and CDR2 is FQNEAQ (reference sequence). This chain's CDR3 is CASSPTATTNEKLFF. The CDR3, as DNA: TGTGCCAGCAGCCCCACGGCGACAACTAATGAAAAACTGTTTTTT.

V usage is TRBV5-1 and J usage is TRBJ2-2; a weak D match, TRBD2 (6 bases). The CDR3 is 15 amino acids. Germline V gene sequence: CDR1 SGHRS, CDR2 YFSETQ. The ends were cut back, 4 bases at V and 2 bases at J, with 12 bases in the middle. The DNA for the CDR3 is TGCGCCAGCAGCGTATCCGGGACTAACACCGGGGAGCTGTTTTTT. Its protein is CASSVSGTNTGELFF.

The chain uses TRBV19 and TRBJ2-3, with 7 bases identical to TRBD2. The CDR3 is 14 amino acids. Looked up from germline, CDR1 is LNHDA and CDR2 is SQIVND (reference sequence). Unmatched junction bases numbered 8, after V lost 5 bases and J lost 6 bases. The CDR3, as DNA: TGTGCCAGTAGTCCTTTGGGGGAGGGGGATACGCAGTATTTT. It is translated as CASSPLGEGDTQYF.

The rearrangement uses TRBV28 and TRBJ1-4; perhaps TRBD1 as D (5 bases). The V and J ends lost 6 bases and 4 bases respectively, with 18 bases between them. This CDR3 has 16 amino acids. Germline CDR1 MDHEN, CDR2 SYDVKM. Here the CDR3 DNA reads TGTGCCAGCAGGGGGACCCCCCAGGCGAGTAATGAAAAACTGTTTTTT. Its protein product is CASRGTPQASNEKLFF.

The chain is built from TRBV28 and TRBJ2-7, with 10 bases matching TRBD2. V lost 6 bases to trimming and J lost 5 bases; unmatched junction nucleotides: 4. The germline gives CDR1 MDHEN, CDR2 SYDVKM. The CDR3 length is 13 residues. CDR3 nucleotides: TGTGCCAGCAGCAGCACTAGCGGGAACGAGCAGTACTTC. Translating gives CASSSTSGNEQYF.

The genes are TRBV16 and TRBJ2-3; 8 nucleotides agree with TRBD2. Germline V gene sequence: CDR1 KGHSY, CDR2 FQNENV. Trimming cost V 6 bases and J 4 bases; bases outside gene matches: 9. This CDR3 is built from 15 residues. The CDR3 bases are TGTGCCAGCAGACCCGTAGCGGGAAGGTCAGATACGCAGTATTTT. Encoded protein: CASRPVAGRSDTQYF.

J is TRBJ2-7 and V is TRBV5-4; TRBD1 matches 12 bases. The CDR3 totals 15 residues. Germline assignment: CDR1 SGHNT and CDR2 YYREEE (reference sequence). The V gene end was trimmed by 3 bases and the J gene end by 5 bases; junction bases not matched to a gene: 6. DNA for the CDR3: TGTGCCAGCAGCTGGAGGGACAGGGGGCTCCACGAGCAGTACTTC. This sequence encodes CASSWRDRGLHEQYF.

The rearrangement joins TRBV19 to TRBJ2-1, with D possibly being TRBD1 (5 bases). Per germline, CDR1 LNHDA and CDR2 SQIVND (reference sequence). V was trimmed by 8 bases and J by 9 bases, leaving 20 bases between them. The CDR3 extends over 14 amino acids. In DNA form, the CDR3 reads TGTGCCAGTCAACAGTTCGGTTGGGGCGGTGAGCAGTTCTTC. This codes for CASQQFGWGGEQFF.

The V call is TRBV11-2, the J call TRBJ1-2; unclear D gene. Germline V gene sequence: CDR1 SGHAT, CDR2 FQNNGV. V was cut by 0 bases and J by 5 bases, with 10 bases left in between. The CDR3 sequence is 14 residues long. CDR3 residues: CASSLDLGSYGYTF. The CDR3 coding sequence is TGTGCCAGCAGCTTAGATCTTGGGAGTTATGGCTACACCTTC. Supplemented by reference TRBV11-2 and TRBJ1-2, the full variable domain reads EAGVAQSPRYKIIEKRQSVAFWCNPISGHATLYWYQQILGQGPKLLIQFQNNGVVDDSQLPKDRFSAERLKGVDSTLKIQPAKLEDSAVYLCASSLDLGSYGYTFGSGTRLTVV.

This sequence joins TRBV6-6 and TRBJ2-7, with D possibly matching TRBD2 (6 bases). The V gene lost 6 bases and the J gene lost 2 bases, with 17 bases spanning the gap. Germline V gene lookup returns CDR1 MNHNY and CDR2 SVGAGI (reference sequence). The CDR3 spans 15 residues. CDR3 residues: CASRENSGIAYEQYF. In nucleotides, the CDR3 is TGTGCCAGCAGGGAAAATAGCGGTATTGCCTACGAGCAGTACTTC.

The chain has TRBV6-5 and TRBJ1-1; D is ambiguous. There are 13 residues in the CDR3. With 11 bases removed from V and 4 bases from J, the gap between germline ends came to 17 bases. Per germline, CDR1 MNHEY and CDR2 SVGAGI. The CDR3 region has the DNA TGTGCCGCCCACCCCTCGATCACCACTGAAGCTTTCTTT. This translates into CAAHPSITTEAFF.

V and J are TRBV2 and TRBJ1-5; no firm D call. The germline V gene encodes CDR1 SNHLY and CDR2 FYNNEI. Trimming took 1 base from V and 0 from J, leaving 7 bases between them. This CDR3 comprises 15 residues. In DNA form, the CDR3 reads TGTGCCAGCAGTGAAGAGGTGTATAGCAATCAGCCCCAGCATTTT. It yields the protein CASSEEVYSNQPQHF.